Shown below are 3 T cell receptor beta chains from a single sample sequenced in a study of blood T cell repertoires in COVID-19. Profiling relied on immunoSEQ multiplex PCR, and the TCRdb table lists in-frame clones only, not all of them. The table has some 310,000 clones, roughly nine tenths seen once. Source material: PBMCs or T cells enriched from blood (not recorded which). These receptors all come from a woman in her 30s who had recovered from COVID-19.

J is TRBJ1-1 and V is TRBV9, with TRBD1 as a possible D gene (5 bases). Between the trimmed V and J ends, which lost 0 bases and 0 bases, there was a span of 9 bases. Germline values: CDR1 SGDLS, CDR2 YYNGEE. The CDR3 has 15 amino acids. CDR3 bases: TGTGCCAGCAGCGTAGCCGGGGGAATGAACACTGAAGCTTTCTTT. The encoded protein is CASSVAGGMNTEAFF.

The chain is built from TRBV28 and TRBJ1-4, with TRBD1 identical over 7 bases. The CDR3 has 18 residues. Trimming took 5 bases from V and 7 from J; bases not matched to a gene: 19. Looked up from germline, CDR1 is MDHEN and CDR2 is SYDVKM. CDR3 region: CASSPNRGLFVFREKLFF. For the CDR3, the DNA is TGTGCCAGCAGTCCCAACAGGGGTCTATTCGTCTTTCGTGAAAAACTGTTTTTT. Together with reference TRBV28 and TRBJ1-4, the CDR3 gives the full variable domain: DVKVTQSSRYLVKRTGEKVFLECVQDMDHENMFWYRQDPGLGLRLIYFSYDVKMKEKGDIPEGYSVSREKKERFSLILESASTNQTSMYLCASSPNRGLFVFREKLFFGSGTQLSVL.

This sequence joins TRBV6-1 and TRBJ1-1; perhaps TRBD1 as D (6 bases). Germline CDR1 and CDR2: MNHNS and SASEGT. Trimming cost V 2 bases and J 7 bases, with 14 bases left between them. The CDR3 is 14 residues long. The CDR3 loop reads CASSESGGPNEAFF. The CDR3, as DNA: TGTGCCAGCAGTGAATCGGGGGGGCCGAATGAAGCTTTCTTT.